This is a list of T cell receptor beta chains from one sample in a study of breast tumors, draining lymph nodes, adjacent tissues. TCRdb reprocessed the multiplex PCR reads with MiXCR, giving one entry per CDR3 protein. There are about 230,000 distinct CDR3 sequences in the sample; approximately 30% occur only once, and about 1.4% lies in the top ten. The sequenced sample consisted of axillary lymph node tissue. Receptor source: a female donor with breast cancer. Some clones in this sample may be carry-over from other donors' samples. The CDR3 runs from the conserved cysteine through the conserved F or W. The order of the fields is clone size, CDR3 length, V gene, CDR3 protein. Only some rows state a clone size, as once, few, many or a class for expanded clones.

many | 15 | TRBV12-3/TRBV12-4 | CASSTTESGDEKLFF
many | 15 | TRBV20-1 | CSAGGGRTSNQPQHF
many | 15 | TRBV20-1 | CSARYGGFSSYEQYF
. | 16 | TRBV6-2/TRBV6-3 | CASSQTSGRGLETQYF
many | 13 | TRBV24-1 | CATSRDNNQPQHF
few | 13 | TRBV5-1 | CASSLAGNTEAFF
many | 11 | TRBV20-1 | CSAQGTDTQYF
many | 16 | TRBV3-1 | CASSPAGLAGEIEQFF
. | 14 | TRBV11-2 | CASRRAGGRDTQYF
many | 15 | TRBV3-1 | CASSQVPGSQYEQYF
many | 17 | TRBV2 | CASSEGLAGGVGETQYF
. | 15 | TRBV6-4 | CASSGPGTHTYEQYF
many | 15 | TRBV6-1 | CASSELGAAGNTIYF
few | 15 | TRBV6-1 | CASRRRLAGGETQYF
many | 14 | TRBV9 | CASSPRDILYEQYF
many | 15 | TRBV9 | CASSTTSSPRNEQFF
many | 14 | TRBV11-3 | CASSLAGRTDTQYF
many | 16 | TRBV9 | CASSVVGAGGGETQYF